These T cell receptor beta chains were read from a single sample in a study of T-cell reconstitution after alpha-beta-depleted transplantation in children. TCRdb re-derived calls from the PCR reads in MiXCR, one entry per CDR3 protein. Of about 610,000 distinct CDR3 sequences listed, approximately 10% are singletons. The starting material was PBMCs from the stem cell graft donor, obtained from the stem cell graft. The receptors originated from a human donor who donated a stem cell graft to a child with acute myeloid leukemia. Both conserved end residues are part of each CDR3. Each record gives: CDR3 length, V gene, J gene, D gene, clone size, CDR3 protein, CDR3 DNA. A D gene is named only where the DNA matches it firmly. Clone size is given for some rows only: seen once, a few or many times, or a class if the clone is expanded.

cdr3_length: 14; v_call: TRBV18; j_call: TRBJ2-7; d_call: .; clone_size: many; cdr3_aa: CASSPETPLGEQYF; cdr3_nt: TGTGCCAGCTCACCCGAGACCCCCCTGGGGGAGCAGTACTTC
cdr3_length: 13; v_call: TRBV27; j_call: TRBJ1-1; d_call: .; clone_size: few; cdr3_aa: CASSPRTRTEAFF; cdr3_nt: TGTGCCAGCAGTCCGCGGACCCGCACTGAAGCTTTCTTT
cdr3_length: 14; v_call: TRBV7-3; j_call: TRBJ2-3; d_call: .; clone_size: many; cdr3_aa: CASSLTHGTDTQYF; cdr3_nt: TGTGCCAGCAGCTTAACGCATGGCACAGATACGCAGTATTTT
cdr3_length: 16; v_call: TRBV7-2; j_call: TRBJ1-6; d_call: TRBD1; clone_size: .; cdr3_aa: CASSLPGTGLHSPLHF; cdr3_nt: TGTGCCAGCAGCTTGCCCGGGACAGGGCTTCATTCACCCCTCCACTTT
cdr3_length: 15; v_call: TRBV6-1; j_call: TRBJ2-7; d_call: .; clone_size: .; cdr3_aa: CASILRHGGAYEQYF; cdr3_nt: TGTGCCAGCATCCTCAGACACGGCGGTGCCTACGAGCAGTACTTC
cdr3_length: 13; v_call: TRBV25-1; j_call: TRBJ2-2; d_call: TRBD1; clone_size: few; cdr3_aa: CASDRGVTGELFF; cdr3_nt: TGTGCCAGCGACAGGGGTGTGACCGGGGAGCTGTTTTTT
cdr3_length: 13; v_call: TRBV12-5; j_call: TRBJ2-3; d_call: .; clone_size: few; cdr3_aa: CASGSDRADTQYF; cdr3_nt: TGTGCTAGTGGTTCGGACCGCGCGGATACGCAGTATTTT
cdr3_length: 15; v_call: TRBV6-5; j_call: TRBJ1-2; d_call: .; clone_size: .; cdr3_aa: CASSFSQGGLYGYTF; cdr3_nt: TGTGCCAGCAGTTTTAGTCAGGGTGGGCTCTATGGCTACACCTTC
cdr3_length: 18; v_call: TRBV3-1; j_call: TRBJ2-7; d_call: TRBD1; clone_size: few; cdr3_aa: CASRSGTGGSIGGYEQYF; cdr3_nt: TGTGCCAGCAGATCCGGGACAGGGGGCTCTATAGGGGGATACGAGCAGTACTTC
cdr3_length: 14; v_call: TRBV24-1; j_call: TRBJ1-5; d_call: .; clone_size: many; cdr3_aa: CATRGWGSNQPQHF; cdr3_nt: TGTGCCACCCGGGGGTGGGGTAGCAATCAGCCCCAGCATTTT
cdr3_length: 14; v_call: TRBV4-2; j_call: TRBJ2-1; d_call: TRBD2; clone_size: .; cdr3_aa: CASSRNGREDEQFF; cdr3_nt: TGTGCCAGCAGCCGCAACGGTCGGGAGGATGAGCAGTTCTTC
cdr3_length: 12; v_call: TRBV28; j_call: TRBJ2-7; d_call: .; clone_size: .; cdr3_aa: CASREAPYEQYF; cdr3_nt: TGTGCCAGCAGAGAGGCCCCTTACGAGCAGTACTTC
cdr3_length: 18; v_call: TRBV3-1; j_call: TRBJ2-7; d_call: TRBD2; clone_size: few; cdr3_aa: CASSLGTSGRRGSYEQYF; cdr3_nt: TGTGCCAGCAGCCTCGGGACTAGCGGGAGGAGAGGCTCCTACGAGCAGTACTTC
cdr3_length: 15; v_call: TRBV15; j_call: TRBJ1-5; d_call: .; clone_size: many; cdr3_aa: CATSRQGGVYQPQHF; cdr3_nt: TGTGCCACCAGCAGACAGGGAGGGGTCTATCAGCCCCAGCATTTT
cdr3_length: 15; v_call: TRBV5-6; j_call: TRBJ2-3; d_call: .; clone_size: few; cdr3_aa: CASSLADGRSNTQYF; cdr3_nt: TGTGCCAGCAGCTTGGCCGACGGGAGATCAAATACGCAGTATTTT
cdr3_length: 17; v_call: TRBV10-3; j_call: TRBJ2-2; d_call: TRBD1; clone_size: many; cdr3_aa: CAISGTSGQGRSGELFF; cdr3_nt: TGTGCCATCAGTGGAACCTCTGGACAGGGTCGGTCCGGGGAGCTGTTTTTT
cdr3_length: 14; v_call: TRBV5-1; j_call: TRBJ2-7; d_call: TRBD1; clone_size: many; cdr3_aa: CASSLEGQGWEQYF; cdr3_nt: TGCGCCAGCAGCTTGGAGGGACAGGGATGGGAGCAGTACTTC
cdr3_length: 15; v_call: TRBV7-9; j_call: TRBJ2-5; d_call: .; clone_size: .; cdr3_aa: CASSLVAETGETQYF; cdr3_nt: TGTGCCAGCAGCTTAGTGGCGGAAACCGGGGAGACCCAGTACTTC
cdr3_length: 11; v_call: TRBV7-2; j_call: TRBJ1-1; d_call: .; clone_size: few; cdr3_aa: CASSPQTEAFF; cdr3_nt: TGTGCCAGCAGCCCCCAGACGGAAGCTTTCTTT
cdr3_length: 16; v_call: TRBV20-1; j_call: TRBJ2-1; d_call: TRBD1; clone_size: many; cdr3_aa: CSAGIPSGGGRNEQFF; cdr3_nt: TGCAGTGCCGGAATCCCGTCAGGGGGCGGTCGCAATGAGCAGTTCTTC
cdr3_length: 11; v_call: TRBV29-1; j_call: TRBJ1-5; d_call: .; clone_size: many; cdr3_aa: CSVPSNQPQHF; cdr3_nt: TGCAGCGTTCCCAGCAATCAGCCCCAGCATTTT
cdr3_length: 15; v_call: TRBV15; j_call: TRBJ2-7; d_call: .; clone_size: many; cdr3_aa: CATSKRTVTAAEQYF; cdr3_nt: TGTGCCACCAGCAAAAGGACGGTTACGGCGGCCGAGCAGTACTTC
cdr3_length: 17; v_call: TRBV4-3; j_call: TRBJ2-1; d_call: TRBD2; clone_size: .; cdr3_aa: CASSQDLPSGSYNEQFF; cdr3_nt: TGCGCCAGCAGCCAAGATTTGCCTAGCGGGTCCTACAATGAGCAGTTCTTC
cdr3_length: 15; v_call: TRBV5-4; j_call: TRBJ2-7; d_call: TRBD2; clone_size: many; cdr3_aa: CASSLVGRALHEQYF; cdr3_nt: TGTGCCAGCAGCTTGGTCGGGAGGGCCCTCCACGAGCAGTACTTC
cdr3_length: 18; v_call: TRBV12-3/TRBV12-4; j_call: TRBJ2-7; d_call: TRBD2; clone_size: few; cdr3_aa: CASSLGPRGTSGSYEQYF; cdr3_nt: TGTGCCAGCAGTTTAGGGCCCCGTGGGACTAGCGGGAGCTACGAGCAGTACTTC
cdr3_length: 12; v_call: TRBV12-3/TRBV12-4; j_call: TRBJ2-7; d_call: TRBD1; clone_size: many; cdr3_aa: CASSFGTGGRYF; cdr3_nt: TGTGCCAGCAGTTTTGGGACAGGGGGCCGGTACTTC
cdr3_length: 15; v_call: TRBV25-1; j_call: TRBJ1-3; d_call: .; clone_size: many; cdr3_aa: CASSPPGGTGNTIYF; cdr3_nt: TGTGCCAGCAGTCCCCCCGGCGGGACTGGAAACACCATATATTTT
cdr3_length: 12; v_call: TRBV2; j_call: TRBJ2-5; d_call: .; clone_size: .; cdr3_aa: CASREGSETQYF; cdr3_nt: TGTGCCAGCAGAGAGGGGTCAGAGACCCAGTACTTC
cdr3_length: 15; v_call: TRBV7-3; j_call: TRBJ2-1; d_call: .; clone_size: many; cdr3_aa: CASSLGVGSYNEQFF; cdr3_nt: TGTGCCAGCAGCTTAGGGGTGGGCTCCTACAATGAGCAGTTCTTC
cdr3_length: 13; v_call: TRBV7-9; j_call: TRBJ1-1; d_call: .; clone_size: many; cdr3_aa: CASSFGRDTEAFF; cdr3_nt: TGTGCCAGCAGTTTCGGTAGAGACACTGAAGCTTTCTTT
cdr3_length: 15; v_call: TRBV7-2; j_call: TRBJ2-2; d_call: .; clone_size: few; cdr3_aa: CASSLVVKEAGELFF; cdr3_nt: TGTGCCAGCAGCTTAGTTGTGAAGGAGGCCGGGGAGCTGTTTTTT
cdr3_length: 16; v_call: TRBV7-9; j_call: TRBJ2-7; d_call: TRBD1; clone_size: few; cdr3_aa: CASSLATGTGSYEQYF; cdr3_nt: TGTGCCAGCAGCTTAGCCACCGGGACAGGAAGCTACGAGCAGTACTTC
cdr3_length: 13; v_call: TRBV18; j_call: TRBJ2-3; d_call: .; clone_size: few; cdr3_aa: CASSLQRTDTQYF; cdr3_nt: TGTGCCAGCTCACTGCAGCGGACAGATACGCAGTATTTT
cdr3_length: 13; v_call: TRBV12-5; j_call: TRBJ2-7; d_call: TRBD2; clone_size: .; cdr3_aa: CASGNSGGAEQYF; cdr3_nt: TGTGCTAGTGGAAATAGCGGGGGCGCCGAGCAGTACTTC
cdr3_length: 16; v_call: TRBV7-3; j_call: TRBJ2-3; d_call: .; clone_size: few; cdr3_aa: CASSFVVRDATDTQYF; cdr3_nt: TGTGCCAGCAGCTTCGTGGTCCGGGACGCCACAGATACGCAGTATTTT
cdr3_length: 13; v_call: TRBV24-1; j_call: TRBJ1-2; d_call: .; clone_size: few; cdr3_aa: CATRPRDIYGYTF; cdr3_nt: TGTGCCACCAGACCACGGGACATCTATGGCTACACCTTC
cdr3_length: 16; v_call: TRBV12-3/TRBV12-4; j_call: TRBJ1-4; d_call: .; clone_size: many; cdr3_aa: CASSLPLTVDNEKLFF; cdr3_nt: TGTGCCAGCAGTTTACCCTTGACAGTTGATAATGAAAAACTGTTTTTT
cdr3_length: 15; v_call: TRBV3-1; j_call: TRBJ2-4; d_call: TRBD1; clone_size: .; cdr3_aa: CASSQGSGGANIQYF; cdr3_nt: TGTGCCAGCAGCCAAGGGTCAGGGGGCGCAAACATTCAGTACTTC
cdr3_length: 13; v_call: TRBV29-1; j_call: TRBJ2-6; d_call: .; clone_size: .; cdr3_aa: CSVAPSGANVLTF; cdr3_nt: TGCAGCGTTGCGCCCTCTGGGGCCAACGTCCTGACTTTC
cdr3_length: 14; v_call: TRBV20-1; j_call: TRBJ2-7; d_call: .; clone_size: .; cdr3_aa: CSASLWQGRYEQYF; cdr3_nt: TGCAGTGCTAGTCTGTGGCAGGGGCGGTACGAGCAGTACTTC
cdr3_length: 17; v_call: TRBV4-2; j_call: TRBJ2-1; d_call: .; clone_size: few; cdr3_aa: CASSQGGLYPDAHEQFF; cdr3_nt: TGTGCCAGCAGCCAAGGTGGGCTATACCCTGATGCGCATGAGCAGTTCTTC
cdr3_length: 15; v_call: TRBV20-1; j_call: TRBJ2-1; d_call: TRBD2; clone_size: many; cdr3_aa: CSAPDSGRFDNEQFF; cdr3_nt: TGCAGTGCGCCAGATAGCGGGAGATTCGACAATGAGCAGTTCTTC
cdr3_length: 14; v_call: TRBV11-2; j_call: TRBJ2-1; d_call: .; clone_size: .; cdr3_aa: CASSLVAVFNEQFF; cdr3_nt: TGTGCCAGCAGCTTAGTTGCGGTTTTCAATGAGCAGTTCTTC
cdr3_length: 14; v_call: TRBV20-1; j_call: TRBJ2-3; d_call: .; clone_size: few; cdr3_aa: CSARDQGSTDTQYF; cdr3_nt: TGCAGTGCTAGAGATCAGGGTAGCACAGATACGCAGTATTTT
cdr3_length: 12; v_call: TRBV20-1; j_call: TRBJ1-2; d_call: .; clone_size: .; cdr3_aa: CSAIQEGWGYTF; cdr3_nt: TGCAGTGCTATACAGGAGGGCTGGGGCTACACCTTC
cdr3_length: 13; v_call: TRBV12-3/TRBV12-4; j_call: TRBJ2-3; d_call: .; clone_size: .; cdr3_aa: CASTAGSTDTQYF; cdr3_nt: TGTGCCAGTACGGCGGGCAGCACAGATACGCAGTATTTT
cdr3_length: 16; v_call: TRBV28; j_call: TRBJ2-1; d_call: .; clone_size: many; cdr3_aa: CASSPPGRGGFNEQFF; cdr3_nt: TGTGCCAGCAGTCCCCCGGGTAGGGGTGGATTCAATGAGCAGTTCTTC
cdr3_length: 16; v_call: TRBV10-3; j_call: TRBJ2-2; d_call: .; clone_size: many; cdr3_aa: CAITPTSGVSTGELFF; cdr3_nt: TGTGCCATCACCCCAACGTCAGGGGTTTCAACCGGGGAGCTGTTTTTT
cdr3_length: 13; v_call: TRBV11-2; j_call: TRBJ1-2; d_call: .; clone_size: few; cdr3_aa: CASSAQVNYGYTF; cdr3_nt: TGTGCCAGCAGCGCACAGGTTAACTATGGCTACACCTTC
cdr3_length: 15; v_call: TRBV29-1; j_call: TRBJ2-3; d_call: TRBD2; clone_size: few; cdr3_aa: CSVGTSVRSTDTQYF; cdr3_nt: TGCAGCGTAGGGACTAGCGTACGAAGTACAGATACGCAGTATTTT
cdr3_length: 14; v_call: TRBV6-1; j_call: TRBJ2-3; d_call: TRBD1; clone_size: many; cdr3_aa: CASKNRGRIDTQYF; cdr3_nt: TGTGCCAGCAAAAACAGGGGGCGCATAGATACGCAGTATTTT
cdr3_length: 15; v_call: TRBV20-1; j_call: TRBJ2-1; d_call: TRBD2; clone_size: .; cdr3_aa: CSALPSGRPNNEQFF; cdr3_nt: TGCAGTGCTCTCCCTAGCGGGAGGCCAAACAATGAGCAGTTCTTC
cdr3_length: 15; v_call: TRBV5-1; j_call: TRBJ1-5; d_call: TRBD1; clone_size: many; cdr3_aa: CASSLGQGASQPQHF; cdr3_nt: TGCGCCAGCAGCTTGGGACAGGGGGCGAGTCAGCCCCAGCATTTT
cdr3_length: 15; v_call: TRBV18; j_call: TRBJ1-5; d_call: TRBD1; clone_size: .; cdr3_aa: CASSHAGQGEQPQHF; cdr3_nt: TGTGCCAGCTCACACGCGGGACAGGGGGAACAGCCCCAGCATTTT
cdr3_length: 12; v_call: TRBV20-1; j_call: TRBJ2-1; d_call: .; clone_size: .; cdr3_aa: CSARRESHEQFF; cdr3_nt: TGCAGTGCTAGACGGGAGTCTCATGAGCAGTTCTTC